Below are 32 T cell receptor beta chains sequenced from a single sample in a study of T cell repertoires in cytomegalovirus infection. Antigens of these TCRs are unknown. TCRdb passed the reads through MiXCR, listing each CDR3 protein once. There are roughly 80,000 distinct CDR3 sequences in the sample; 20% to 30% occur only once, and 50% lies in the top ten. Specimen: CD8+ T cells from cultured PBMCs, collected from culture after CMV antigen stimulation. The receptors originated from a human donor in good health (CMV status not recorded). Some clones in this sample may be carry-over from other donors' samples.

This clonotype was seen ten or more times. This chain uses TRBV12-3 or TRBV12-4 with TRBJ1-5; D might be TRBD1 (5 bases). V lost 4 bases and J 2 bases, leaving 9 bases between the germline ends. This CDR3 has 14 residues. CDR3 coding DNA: TGTGCCAGCAGTTCGGGGGGGGGCAATCAGCCCCAGCATTTT. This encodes CASSSGGGNQPQHF.

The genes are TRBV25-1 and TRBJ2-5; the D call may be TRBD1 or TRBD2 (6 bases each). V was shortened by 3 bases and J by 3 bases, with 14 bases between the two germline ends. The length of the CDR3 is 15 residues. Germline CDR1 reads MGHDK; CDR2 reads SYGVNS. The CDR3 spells CASSEYRGRKETQYF. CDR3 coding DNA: TGTGCCAGCAGTGAGTACCGGGGGCGAAAAGAGACCCAGTACTTC.

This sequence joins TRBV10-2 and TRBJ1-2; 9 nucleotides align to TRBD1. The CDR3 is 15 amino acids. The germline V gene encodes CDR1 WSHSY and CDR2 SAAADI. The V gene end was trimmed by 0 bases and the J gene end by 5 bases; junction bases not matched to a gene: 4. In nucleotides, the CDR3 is TGCGCCAGCAGTGAGTCCAGGACAGGGGTTTATGGCTACACCTTC. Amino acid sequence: CASSESRTGVYGYTF.

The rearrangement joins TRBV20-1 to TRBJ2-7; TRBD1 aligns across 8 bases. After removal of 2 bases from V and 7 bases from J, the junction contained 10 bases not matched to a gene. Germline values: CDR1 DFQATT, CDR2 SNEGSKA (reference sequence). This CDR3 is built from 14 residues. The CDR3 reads CSARPGGDYGEQYF. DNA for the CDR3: TGCAGTGCTAGACCAGGGGGCGATTACGGGGAGCAGTACTTC.

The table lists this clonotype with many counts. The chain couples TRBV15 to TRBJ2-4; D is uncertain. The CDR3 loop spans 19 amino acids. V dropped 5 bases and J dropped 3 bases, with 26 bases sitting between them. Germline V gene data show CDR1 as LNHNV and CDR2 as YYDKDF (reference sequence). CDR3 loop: CATSSVFTQYPIVKNIQYF. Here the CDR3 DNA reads TGTGCCACCAGCTCCGTTTTTACGCAGTACCCGATAGTCAAAAACATTCAGTACTTC.

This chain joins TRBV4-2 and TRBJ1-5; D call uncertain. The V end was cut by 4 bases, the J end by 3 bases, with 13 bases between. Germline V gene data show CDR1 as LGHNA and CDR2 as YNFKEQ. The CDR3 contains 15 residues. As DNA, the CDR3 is TGTGCCAGCAGCCCTCAGCAACAAAACAATCAGCCCCAGCATTTT. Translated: CASSPQQQNNQPQHF.

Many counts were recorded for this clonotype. The CDR3 loop is CASSRDRKVFLNTEAFF. For the CDR3, the DNA is TGTGCCAGCAGCCGGGACAGAAAGGTGTTCCTGAACACTGAAGCTTTCTTT. The rearrangement joins TRBV7-2 to TRBJ1-1, with 7 nucleotides matching TRBD1. The CDR3 consists of 17 residues. Germline-derived CDR1 and CDR2 are SGHTA and FQGNSA. V lost 5 bases to trimming and J lost 0 bases; unmatched junction nucleotides: 12.

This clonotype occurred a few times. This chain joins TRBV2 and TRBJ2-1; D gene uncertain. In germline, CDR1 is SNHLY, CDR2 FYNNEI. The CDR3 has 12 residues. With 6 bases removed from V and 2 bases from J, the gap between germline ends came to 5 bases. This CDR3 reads CASRGPYNEQFF. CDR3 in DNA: TGTGCCAGCAGGGGCCCCTACAATGAGCAGTTCTTC.

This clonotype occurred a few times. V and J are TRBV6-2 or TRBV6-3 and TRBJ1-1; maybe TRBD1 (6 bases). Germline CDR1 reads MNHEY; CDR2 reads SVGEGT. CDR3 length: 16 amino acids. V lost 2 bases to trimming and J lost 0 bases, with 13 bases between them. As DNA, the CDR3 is TGTGCCAGCAGTTACAGAATCGGACAGCTGAACACTGAAGCTTTCTTT. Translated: CASSYRIGQLNTEAFF.

In nucleotides, the CDR3 is TGCAGCGTTTTCCGACAGGAGAGGCTGTTTTTT. This translates into CSVFRQERLFF. V gene TRBV29-1 combines with J gene TRBJ2-2; TRBD1 is a possible D gene (6 bases). The CDR3 covers 11 residues. Germline V gene data show CDR1 as SQVTM and CDR2 as ANQGSEA. V was shortened by 5 bases and J by 13 bases, with 14 bases between the two germline ends.

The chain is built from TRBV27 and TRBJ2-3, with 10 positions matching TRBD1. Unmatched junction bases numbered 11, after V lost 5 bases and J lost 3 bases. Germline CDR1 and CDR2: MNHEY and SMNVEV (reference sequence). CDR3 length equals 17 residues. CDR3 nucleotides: TGTGCCAGCAGTGGACAGGGGGGGGGGTATATGACAGATACGCAGTATTTT. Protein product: CASSGQGGGYMTDTQYF.

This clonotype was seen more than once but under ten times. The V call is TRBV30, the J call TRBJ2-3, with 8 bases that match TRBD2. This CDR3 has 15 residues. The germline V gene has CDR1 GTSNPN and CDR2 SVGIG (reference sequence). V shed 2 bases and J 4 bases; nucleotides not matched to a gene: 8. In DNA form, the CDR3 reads TGTGCCTGGAGTCCAGGAGCGGGAGAGGCAGATACGCAGTATTTT. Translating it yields CAWSPGAGEADTQYF.

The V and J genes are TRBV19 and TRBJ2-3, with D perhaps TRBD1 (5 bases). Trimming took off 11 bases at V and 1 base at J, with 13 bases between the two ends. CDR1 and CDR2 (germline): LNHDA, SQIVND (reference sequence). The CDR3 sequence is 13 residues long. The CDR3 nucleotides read TGTGCCTCAAGGGGTGGAGGCACAGATACGCAGTATTTT. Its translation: CASRGGGTDTQYF. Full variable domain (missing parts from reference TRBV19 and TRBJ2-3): DGGITQSPKYLFRKEGQNVTLSCEQNLNHDAMYWYRQDPGQGLRLIYYSQIVNDFQKGDIAEGYSVSREKKESFPLTVTSAQKNPTAFYLCASRGGGTDTQYFGPGTRLTVL.

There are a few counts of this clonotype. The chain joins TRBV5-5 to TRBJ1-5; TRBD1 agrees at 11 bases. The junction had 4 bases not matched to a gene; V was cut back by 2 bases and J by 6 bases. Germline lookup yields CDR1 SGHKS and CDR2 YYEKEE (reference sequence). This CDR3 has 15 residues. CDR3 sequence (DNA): TGTGCCAGCAGCTTCAAGGACAGGGGGCCTCAGCCCCAGCATTTT. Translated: CASSFKDRGPQPQHF.

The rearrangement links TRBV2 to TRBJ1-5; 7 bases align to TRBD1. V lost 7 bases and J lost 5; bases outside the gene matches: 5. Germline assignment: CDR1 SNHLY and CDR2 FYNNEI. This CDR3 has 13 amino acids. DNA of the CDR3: TGTGCCAGCAAGGCAGGGGGTTATCAGCCCCAGCATTTT. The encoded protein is CASKAGGYQPQHF.

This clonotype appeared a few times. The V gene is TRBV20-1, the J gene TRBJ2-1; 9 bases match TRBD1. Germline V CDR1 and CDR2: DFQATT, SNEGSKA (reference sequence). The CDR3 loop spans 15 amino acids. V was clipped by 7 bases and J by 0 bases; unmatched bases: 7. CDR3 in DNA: TGCAGTGGAACAGGGGGCGGAATCTCCTACAATGAGCAGTTCTTC. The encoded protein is CSGTGGGISYNEQFF.

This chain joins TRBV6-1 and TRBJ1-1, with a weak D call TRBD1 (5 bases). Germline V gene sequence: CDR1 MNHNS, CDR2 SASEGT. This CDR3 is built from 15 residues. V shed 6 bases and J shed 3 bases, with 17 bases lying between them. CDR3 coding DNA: TGTGCCAGCAGAAACCGGGGCGGACGGGACACTGAAGCTTTCTTT. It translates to CASRNRGGRDTEAFF.

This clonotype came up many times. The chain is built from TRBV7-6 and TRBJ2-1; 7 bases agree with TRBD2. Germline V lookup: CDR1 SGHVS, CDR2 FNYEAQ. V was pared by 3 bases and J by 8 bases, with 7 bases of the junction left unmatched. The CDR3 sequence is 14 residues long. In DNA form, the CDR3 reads TGTGCCAGCAGCTTGTTGGGAGGGGAAGATGAGCAGTTCTTC. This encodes CASSLLGGEDEQFF.

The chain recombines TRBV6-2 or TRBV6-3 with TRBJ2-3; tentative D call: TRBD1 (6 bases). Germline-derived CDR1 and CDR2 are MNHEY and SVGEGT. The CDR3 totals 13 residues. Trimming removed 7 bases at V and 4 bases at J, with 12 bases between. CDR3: CASNYRVADTQYF. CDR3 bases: TGTGCCAGCAACTACAGGGTGGCAGATACGCAGTATTTT.

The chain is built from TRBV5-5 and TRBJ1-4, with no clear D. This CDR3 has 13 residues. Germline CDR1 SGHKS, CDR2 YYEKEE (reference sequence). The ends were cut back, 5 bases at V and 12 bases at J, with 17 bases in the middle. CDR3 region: CASSSPRDTELFF. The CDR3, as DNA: TGTGCCAGCAGTTCTCCGCGGGATACGGAACTGTTTTTT.

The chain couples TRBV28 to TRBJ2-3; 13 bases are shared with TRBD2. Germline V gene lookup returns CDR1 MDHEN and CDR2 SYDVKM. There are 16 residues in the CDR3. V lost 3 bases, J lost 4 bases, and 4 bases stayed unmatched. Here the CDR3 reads CASSFTSGGAADTQYF. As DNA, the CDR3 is TGTGCCAGCAGTTTCACTAGCGGGGGGGCCGCAGATACGCAGTATTTT. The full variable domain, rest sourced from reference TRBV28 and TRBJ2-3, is DVKVTQSSRYLVKRTGEKVFLECVQDMDHENMFWYRQDPGLGLRLIYFSYDVKMKEKGDIPEGYSVSREKKERFSLILESASTNQTSMYLCASSFTSGGAADTQYFGPGTRLTVL.

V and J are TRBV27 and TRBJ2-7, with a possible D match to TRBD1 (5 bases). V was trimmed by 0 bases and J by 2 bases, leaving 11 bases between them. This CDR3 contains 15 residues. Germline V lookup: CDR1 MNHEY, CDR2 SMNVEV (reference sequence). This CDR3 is CASSLSVGATYEQYF. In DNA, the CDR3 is TGTGCCAGCAGTTTATCGGTTGGGGCCACCTACGAGCAGTACTTC.

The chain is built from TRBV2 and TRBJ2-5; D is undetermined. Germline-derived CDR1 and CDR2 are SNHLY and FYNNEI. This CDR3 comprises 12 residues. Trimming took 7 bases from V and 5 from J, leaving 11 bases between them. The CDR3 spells CASTASRETQYF. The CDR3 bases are TGTGCCAGCACTGCCTCCCGGGAGACCCAGTACTTC. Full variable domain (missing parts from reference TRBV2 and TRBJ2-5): EPEVTQTPSHQVTQMGQEVILRCVPISNHLYFYWYRQILGQKVEFLVSFYNNEISEKSEIFDDQFSVERPDGSNFTLKIRSTKLEDSAMYFCASTASRETQYFGPGTRLLVL.

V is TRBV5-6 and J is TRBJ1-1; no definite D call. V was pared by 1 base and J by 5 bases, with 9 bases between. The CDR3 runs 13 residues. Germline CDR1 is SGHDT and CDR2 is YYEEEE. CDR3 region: CASSLNFRTEAFF. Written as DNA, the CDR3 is TGTGCCAGCAGCTTGAATTTCAGGACTGAAGCTTTCTTT.

CDR3 DNA: TGTGCCAGCTTCGCACCTGGGGACCTTGGAAACACCATATATTTT. Its translation: CASFAPGDLGNTIYF. The rearrangement uses TRBV18 and TRBJ1-3; the D gene is possibly TRBD1 (5 bases). Germline loops: CDR1 KGHSH, CDR2 LQKENI. V shed 7 bases and J shed 3 bases, with 16 bases lying between them. This CDR3 is 15 amino acids long.

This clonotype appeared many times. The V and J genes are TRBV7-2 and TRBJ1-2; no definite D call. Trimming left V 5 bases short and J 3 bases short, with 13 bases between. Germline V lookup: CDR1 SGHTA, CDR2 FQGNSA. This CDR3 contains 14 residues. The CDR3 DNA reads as TGTGCCAGCAGCCCGACCTTACTGGACTATGGCTACACCTTC. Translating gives CASSPTLLDYGYTF.

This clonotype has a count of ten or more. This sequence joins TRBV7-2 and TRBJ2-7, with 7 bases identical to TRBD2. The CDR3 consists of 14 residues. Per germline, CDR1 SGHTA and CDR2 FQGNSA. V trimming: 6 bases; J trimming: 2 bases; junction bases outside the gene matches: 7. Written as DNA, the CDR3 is TGTGCCAGCAGTTCCGGGGGGAGAACCTACGAGCAGTACTTC. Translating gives CASSSGGRTYEQYF. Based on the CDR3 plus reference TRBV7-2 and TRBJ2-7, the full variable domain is GAGVSQSPSNKVTEKGKDVELRCDPISGHTALYWYRQSLGQGLEFLIYFQGNSAPDKSGLPSDRFSAERTGGSVSTLTIQRTQQEDSAVYLCASSSGGRTYEQYFGPGTRLTVT.

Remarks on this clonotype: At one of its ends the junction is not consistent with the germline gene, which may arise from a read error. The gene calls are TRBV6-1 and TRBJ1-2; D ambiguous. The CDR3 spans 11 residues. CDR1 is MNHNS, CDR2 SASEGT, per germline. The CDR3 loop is CASNSPGGRVF. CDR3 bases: TGTGCCAGTAACTCCCCCGGCGGAAGGGTCTTC.

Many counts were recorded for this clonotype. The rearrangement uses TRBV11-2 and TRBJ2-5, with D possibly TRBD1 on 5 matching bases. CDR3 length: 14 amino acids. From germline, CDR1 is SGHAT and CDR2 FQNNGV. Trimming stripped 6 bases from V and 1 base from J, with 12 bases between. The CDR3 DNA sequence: TGTGCCAGCAGTTCGACAGTAAGCCAAGAGACCCAGTACTTC. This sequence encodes CASSSTVSQETQYF. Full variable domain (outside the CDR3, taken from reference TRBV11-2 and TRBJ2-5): EAGVAQSPRYKIIEKRQSVAFWCNPISGHATLYWYQQILGQGPKLLIQFQNNGVVDDSQLPKDRFSAERLKGVDSTLKIQPAKLEDSAVYLCASSSTVSQETQYFGPGTRLLVL.

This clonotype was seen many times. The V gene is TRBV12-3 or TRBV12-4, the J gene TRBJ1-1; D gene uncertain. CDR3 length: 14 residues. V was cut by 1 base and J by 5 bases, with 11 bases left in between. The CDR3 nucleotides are TGTGCCAGCAGTTTAGTATATAGGAGGACTGAAGCTTTCTTT. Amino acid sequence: CASSLVYRRTEAFF.

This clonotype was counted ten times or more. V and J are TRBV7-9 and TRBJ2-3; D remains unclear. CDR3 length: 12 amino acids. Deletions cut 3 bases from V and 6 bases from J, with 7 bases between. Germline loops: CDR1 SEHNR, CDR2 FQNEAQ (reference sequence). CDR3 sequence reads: CASSFSSDTQYF. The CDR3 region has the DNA TGTGCCAGCAGCTTTTCGTCGGATACGCAGTATTTT.

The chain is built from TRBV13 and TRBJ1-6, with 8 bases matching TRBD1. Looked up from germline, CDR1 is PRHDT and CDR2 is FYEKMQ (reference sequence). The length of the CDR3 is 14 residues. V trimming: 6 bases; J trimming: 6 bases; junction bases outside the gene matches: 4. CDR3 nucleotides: TGTGCCAGCAGTGGCAGGGGGCGTAATTCACCCCTCCACTTT. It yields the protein CASSGRGRNSPLHF.